This paragraph covers one T cell receptor (beta chain) sequence. Enrolment of Seattle patients took place during active infection, and they were followed longitudinally. In the study's own analysis: Amplification from reference gene primers served as the basis for estimated nucleated cell counts. Using immunoSEQ multiplex PCR, the repertoire was profiled, and TCRdb retains in-frame clones only, with some absent. V and J calls and clone size come straight from that table; D and trimming were deduced from the DNA. The sample includes 95,000 to 150,000 clones, roughly 89% of them seen just once. This entry belongs to a study of blood T cell repertoires in COVID-19. Unmatched junction bases numbered 11, after V lost 11 bases and J lost 9 bases. This CDR3 contains 13 residues. Germline values: CDR1 ENHRY, CDR2 SYGVKD.

V usage is TRBV10-3 and J usage is TRBJ2-1; 9 bases agree with TRBD1. This receptor was taken from a woman in her sixties or seventies with COVID-19, enrolled during active disease. Input material: peripheral blood. The CDR3 region has the DNA TGTGCCTCCAGGACAGGGGCAGGGACTGAGCAGTTCTTC. The encoded protein is CASRTGAGTEQFF.